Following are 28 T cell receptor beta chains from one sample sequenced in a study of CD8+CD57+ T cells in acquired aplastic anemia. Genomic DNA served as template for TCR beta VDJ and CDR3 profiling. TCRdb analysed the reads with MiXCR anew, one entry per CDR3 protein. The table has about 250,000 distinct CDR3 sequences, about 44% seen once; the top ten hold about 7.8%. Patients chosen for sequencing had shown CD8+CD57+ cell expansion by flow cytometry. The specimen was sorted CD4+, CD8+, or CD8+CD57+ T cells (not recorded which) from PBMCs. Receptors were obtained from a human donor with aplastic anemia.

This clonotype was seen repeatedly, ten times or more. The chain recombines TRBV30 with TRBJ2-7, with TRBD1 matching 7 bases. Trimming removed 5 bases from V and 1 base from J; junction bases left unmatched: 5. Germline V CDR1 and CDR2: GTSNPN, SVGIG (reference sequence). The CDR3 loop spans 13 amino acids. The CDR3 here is CAWLGQSSYEQYF. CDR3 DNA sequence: TGTGCCTGGCTGGGACAGTCTTCCTACGAGCAGTACTTC.

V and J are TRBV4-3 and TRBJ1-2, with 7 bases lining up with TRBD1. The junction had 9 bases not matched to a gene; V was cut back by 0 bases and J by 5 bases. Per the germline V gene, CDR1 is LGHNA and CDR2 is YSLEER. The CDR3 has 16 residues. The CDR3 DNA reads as TGCGCCAGCAGCCAAGATAACAGGGACAGCCTATATGGCTACACCTTC. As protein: CASSQDNRDSLYGYTF.

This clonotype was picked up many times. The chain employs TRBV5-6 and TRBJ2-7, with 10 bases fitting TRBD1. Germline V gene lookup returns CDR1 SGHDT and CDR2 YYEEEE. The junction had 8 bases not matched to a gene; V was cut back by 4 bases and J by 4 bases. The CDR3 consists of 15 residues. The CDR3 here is CASSTRDRGRYEQYF. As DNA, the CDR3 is TGTGCCAGCAGCACTCGGGACAGGGGTAGGTACGAGCAGTACTTC.

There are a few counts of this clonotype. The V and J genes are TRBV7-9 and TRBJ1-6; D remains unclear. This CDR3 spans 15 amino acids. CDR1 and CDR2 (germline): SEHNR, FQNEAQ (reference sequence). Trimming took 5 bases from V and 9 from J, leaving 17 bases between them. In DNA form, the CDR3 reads TGTGCCAGCAGCGCACAAGGGCGGACCCTTTCACCCCTCCACTTT. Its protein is CASSAQGRTLSPLHF.

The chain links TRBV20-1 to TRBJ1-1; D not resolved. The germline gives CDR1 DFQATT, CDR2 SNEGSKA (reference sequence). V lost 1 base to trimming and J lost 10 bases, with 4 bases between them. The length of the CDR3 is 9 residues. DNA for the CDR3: TGCAGTGCTAGAGGGGGAGCTTTCTTT. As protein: CSARGGAFF.

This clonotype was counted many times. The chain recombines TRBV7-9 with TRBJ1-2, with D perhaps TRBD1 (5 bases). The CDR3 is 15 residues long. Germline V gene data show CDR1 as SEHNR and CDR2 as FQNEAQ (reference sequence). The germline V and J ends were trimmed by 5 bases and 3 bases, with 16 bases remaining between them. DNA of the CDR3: TGTGCCAGCAGCCGGACACAGTCCCCGTACTATGGCTACACCTTC. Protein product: CASSRTQSPYYGYTF.

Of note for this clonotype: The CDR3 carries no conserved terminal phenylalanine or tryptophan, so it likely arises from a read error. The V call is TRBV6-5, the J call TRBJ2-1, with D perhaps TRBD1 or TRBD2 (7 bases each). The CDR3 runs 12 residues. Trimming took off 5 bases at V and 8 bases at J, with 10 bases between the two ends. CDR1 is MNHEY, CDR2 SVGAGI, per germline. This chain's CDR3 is CASSPGGDEQFL. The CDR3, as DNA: TGTGCCAGCAGTCCAGGGGGGGATGAGCAGTTCCTC.

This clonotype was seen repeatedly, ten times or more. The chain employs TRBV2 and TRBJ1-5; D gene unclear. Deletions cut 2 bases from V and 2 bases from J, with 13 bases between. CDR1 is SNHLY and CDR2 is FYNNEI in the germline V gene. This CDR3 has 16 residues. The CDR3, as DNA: TGTGCCAGCAGTGAATGGTGGTGGGCGGGCAATCAGCCCCAGCATTTT. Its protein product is CASSEWWWAGNQPQHF.

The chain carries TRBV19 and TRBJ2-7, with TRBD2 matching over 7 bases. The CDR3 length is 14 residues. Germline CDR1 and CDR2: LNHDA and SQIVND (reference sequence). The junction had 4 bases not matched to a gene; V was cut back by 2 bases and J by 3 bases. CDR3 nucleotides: TGTGCCAGTAGTATAACTAGCGCAAACTACGAGCAGTACTTC. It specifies CASSITSANYEQYF.

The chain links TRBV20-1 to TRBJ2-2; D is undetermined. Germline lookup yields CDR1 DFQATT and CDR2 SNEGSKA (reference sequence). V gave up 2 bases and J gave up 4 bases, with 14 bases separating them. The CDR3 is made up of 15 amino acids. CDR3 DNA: TGCAGTGCTAGACCTCACGACTTGTCCACCGGGGAGCTGTTTTTT. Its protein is CSARPHDLSTGELFF.

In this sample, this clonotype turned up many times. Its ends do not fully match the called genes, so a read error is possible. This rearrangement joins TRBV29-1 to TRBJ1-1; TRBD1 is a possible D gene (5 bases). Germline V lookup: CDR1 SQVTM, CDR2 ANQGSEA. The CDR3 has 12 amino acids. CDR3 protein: CSAEGEESEAFF. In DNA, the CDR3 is TGCAGCGCTGAAGGGGAGGAATCTGAAGCTTTCTTT.

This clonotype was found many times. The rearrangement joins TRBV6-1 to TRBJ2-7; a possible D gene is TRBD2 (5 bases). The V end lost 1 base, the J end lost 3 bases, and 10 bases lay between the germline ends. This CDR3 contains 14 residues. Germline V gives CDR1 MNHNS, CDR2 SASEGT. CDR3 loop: CASSEGGENYEQYF. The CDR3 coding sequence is TGTGCCAGCAGTGAAGGGGGAGAGAACTACGAGCAGTACTTC.

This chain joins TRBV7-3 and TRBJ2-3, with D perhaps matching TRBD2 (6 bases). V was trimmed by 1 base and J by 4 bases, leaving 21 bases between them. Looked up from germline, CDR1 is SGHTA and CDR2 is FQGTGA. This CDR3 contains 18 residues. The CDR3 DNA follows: TGTGCCAGCAGCTTAAATCTGTCCCGCGGGGCAAATCCAGATACGCAGTATTTT. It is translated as CASSLNLSRGANPDTQYF.

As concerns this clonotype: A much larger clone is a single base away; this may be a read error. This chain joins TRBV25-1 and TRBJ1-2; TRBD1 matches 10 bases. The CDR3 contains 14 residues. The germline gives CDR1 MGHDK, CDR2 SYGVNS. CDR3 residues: CVSSPGQGLQGYTF. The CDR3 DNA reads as TGTGTCAGCAGTCCGGGACAGGGGCTCCAGGGCTACACCTTC.

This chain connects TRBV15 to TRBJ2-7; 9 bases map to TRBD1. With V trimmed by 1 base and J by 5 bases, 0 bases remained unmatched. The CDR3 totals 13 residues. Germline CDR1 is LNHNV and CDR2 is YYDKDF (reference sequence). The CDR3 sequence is CATSRGTGDEQYF. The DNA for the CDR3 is TGTGCCACCAGCAGAGGGACAGGGGACGAGCAGTACTTC.

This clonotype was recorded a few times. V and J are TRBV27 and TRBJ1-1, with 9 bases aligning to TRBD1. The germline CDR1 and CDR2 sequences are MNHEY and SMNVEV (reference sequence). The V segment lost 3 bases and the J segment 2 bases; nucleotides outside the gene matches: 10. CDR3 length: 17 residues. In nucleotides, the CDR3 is TGTGCCAGCAGTTTTTTAAAAACAGGGGGCGGTAACACTGAAGCTTTCTTT. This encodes CASSFLKTGGGNTEAFF.

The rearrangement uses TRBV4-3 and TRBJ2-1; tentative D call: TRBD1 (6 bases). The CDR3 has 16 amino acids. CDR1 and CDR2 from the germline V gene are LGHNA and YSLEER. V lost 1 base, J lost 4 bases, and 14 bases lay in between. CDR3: CASSQAGRGFYNEQFF. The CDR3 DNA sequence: TGCGCCAGCAGCCAAGCTGGCAGGGGTTTTTACAATGAGCAGTTCTTC.

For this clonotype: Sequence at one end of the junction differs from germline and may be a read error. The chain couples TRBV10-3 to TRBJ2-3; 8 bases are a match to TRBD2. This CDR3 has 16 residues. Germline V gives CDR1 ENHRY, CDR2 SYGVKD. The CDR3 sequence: CASSDSATSVSDTQYF. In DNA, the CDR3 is TGTGCCAGCAGTGACTCGGCGACTAGCGTCTCAGATACGCAGTATTTT.

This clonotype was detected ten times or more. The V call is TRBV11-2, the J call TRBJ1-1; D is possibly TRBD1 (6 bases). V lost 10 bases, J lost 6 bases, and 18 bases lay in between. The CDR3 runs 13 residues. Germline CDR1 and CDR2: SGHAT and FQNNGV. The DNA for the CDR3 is TGTGCCATCGAGACAGGCTACTACCCTGAAGCTTTCTTT. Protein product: CAIETGYYPEAFF.

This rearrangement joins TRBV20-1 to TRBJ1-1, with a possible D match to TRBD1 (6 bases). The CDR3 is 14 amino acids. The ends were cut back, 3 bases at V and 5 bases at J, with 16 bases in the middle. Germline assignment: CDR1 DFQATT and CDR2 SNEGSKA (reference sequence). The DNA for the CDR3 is TGCAGTGCTAGTCTTCGGGGGGCTCGGACTGAAGCTTTCTTT. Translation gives CSASLRGARTEAFF.

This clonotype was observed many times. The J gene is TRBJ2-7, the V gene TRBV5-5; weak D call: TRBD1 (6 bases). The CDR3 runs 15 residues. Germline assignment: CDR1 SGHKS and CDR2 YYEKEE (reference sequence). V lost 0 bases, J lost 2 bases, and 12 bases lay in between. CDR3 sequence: CASSLVAGETYEQYF. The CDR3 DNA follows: TGTGCCAGCAGCTTGGTGGCAGGGGAAACCTACGAGCAGTACTTC.

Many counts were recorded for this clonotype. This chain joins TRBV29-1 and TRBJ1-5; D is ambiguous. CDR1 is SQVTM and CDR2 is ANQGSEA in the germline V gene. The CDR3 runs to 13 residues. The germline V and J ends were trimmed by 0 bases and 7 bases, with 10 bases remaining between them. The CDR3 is CSVEDSSGQPQHF. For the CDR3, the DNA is TGCAGCGTTGAAGATTCATCGGGACAGCCCCAGCATTTT.

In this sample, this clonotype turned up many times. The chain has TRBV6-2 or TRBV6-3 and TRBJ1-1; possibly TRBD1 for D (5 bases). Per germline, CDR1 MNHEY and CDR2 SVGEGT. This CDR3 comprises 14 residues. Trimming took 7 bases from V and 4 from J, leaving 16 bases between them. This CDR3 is CASKVGREGTEAFF. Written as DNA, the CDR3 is TGTGCCAGCAAAGTAGGCAGGGAGGGCACTGAAGCTTTCTTT.

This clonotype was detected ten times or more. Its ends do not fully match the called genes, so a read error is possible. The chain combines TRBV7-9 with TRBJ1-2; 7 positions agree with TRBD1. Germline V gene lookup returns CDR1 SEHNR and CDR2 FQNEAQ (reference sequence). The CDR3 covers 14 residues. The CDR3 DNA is TGTGCCAGCAGCCCGACAGGGTTAGTCTATGGCTGCACCTTC. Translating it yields CASSPTGLVYGCTF.

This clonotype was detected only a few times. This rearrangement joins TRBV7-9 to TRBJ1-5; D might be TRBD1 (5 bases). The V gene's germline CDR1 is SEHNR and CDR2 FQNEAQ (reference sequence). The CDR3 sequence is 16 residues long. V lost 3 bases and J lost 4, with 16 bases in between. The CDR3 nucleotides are TGTGCCAGCAGCTTGGGGCCCAGGGCGGAGAATCAGCCCCAGCATTTT. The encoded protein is CASSLGPRAENQPQHF.

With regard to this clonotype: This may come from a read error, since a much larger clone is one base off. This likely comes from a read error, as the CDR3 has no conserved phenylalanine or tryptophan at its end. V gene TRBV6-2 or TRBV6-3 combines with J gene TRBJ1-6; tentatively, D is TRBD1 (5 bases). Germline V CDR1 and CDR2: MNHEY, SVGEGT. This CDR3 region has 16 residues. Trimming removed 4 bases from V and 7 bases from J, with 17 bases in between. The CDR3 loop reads CASSWNRDSMNSPLHS. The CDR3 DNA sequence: TGTGCCAGCAGTTGGAACCGGGACTCGATGAATTCACCCCTCCACTCT.

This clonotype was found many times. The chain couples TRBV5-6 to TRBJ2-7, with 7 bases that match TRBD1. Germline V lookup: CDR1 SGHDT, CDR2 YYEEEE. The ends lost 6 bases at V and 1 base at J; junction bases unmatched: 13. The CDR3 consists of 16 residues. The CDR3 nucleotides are TGTGCCAGCATCAGTAAAGGGACAGAGCTTTCCTACGAGCAGTACTTC. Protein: CASISKGTELSYEQYF.

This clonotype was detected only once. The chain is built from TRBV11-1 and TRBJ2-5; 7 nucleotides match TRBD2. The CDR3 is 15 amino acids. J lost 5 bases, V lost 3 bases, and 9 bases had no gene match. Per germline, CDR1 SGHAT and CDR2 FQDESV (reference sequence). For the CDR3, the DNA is TGTGCCAGCAGCTTGGGCGGGAGCCACAATGAGACCCAGTACTTC. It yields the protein CASSLGGSHNETQYF. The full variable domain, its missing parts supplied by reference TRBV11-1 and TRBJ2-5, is EAEVAQSPRYKITEKSQAVAFWCDPISGHATLYWYRQILGQGPELLVQFQDESVVDDSQLPKDRFSAERLKGVDSTLKIQPAELGDSAMYLCASSLGGSHNETQYFGPGTRLLVL.